The clone carrying this T cell receptor (beta chain) came up a few times. Its antigen is currently unknown. V was trimmed by 0 bases and J by 6 bases, leaving 12 bases between them. From germline, CDR1 is DFQATT and CDR2 SNEGSKA (reference sequence). This CDR3 comprises 14 residues. From the RT-PCR reads, TCRdb called clonotypes with MiXCR, one entry per CDR3 protein. This sample carries hundreds of thousands of distinct CDR3 sequences, approximately 14% of them seen once, and the ten largest clones take around a tenth. The data derive from a study of response to subunit inactivated influenza vaccine. Broader study findings: Authors proposed each seasonal influenza vaccination draws in few new T cells.

Sequenced here: PBMCs from blood, sampled 12 days after vaccination. V and J are TRBV20-1 and TRBJ2-1; no clear D gene. This receptor was identified in a middle-aged man who received an inactivated influenza vaccine. In nucleotides, the CDR3 is TGCAGTGCTAGAGATTTTAGGGCCAGCAATGAGCAGTTCTTC. Amino acid sequence: CSARDFRASNEQFF.